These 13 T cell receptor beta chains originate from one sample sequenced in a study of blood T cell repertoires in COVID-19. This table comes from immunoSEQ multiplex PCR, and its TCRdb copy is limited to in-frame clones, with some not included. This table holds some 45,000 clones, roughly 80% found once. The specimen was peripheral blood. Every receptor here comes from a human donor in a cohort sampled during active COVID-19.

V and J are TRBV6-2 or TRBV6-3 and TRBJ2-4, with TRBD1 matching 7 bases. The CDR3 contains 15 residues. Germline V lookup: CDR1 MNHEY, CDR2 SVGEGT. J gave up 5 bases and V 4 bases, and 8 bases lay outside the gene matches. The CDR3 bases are TGTGCCAGCAGTTTAGACAGGGTCGGAGAAAACATTCAGTACTTC. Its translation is CASSLDRVGENIQYF.

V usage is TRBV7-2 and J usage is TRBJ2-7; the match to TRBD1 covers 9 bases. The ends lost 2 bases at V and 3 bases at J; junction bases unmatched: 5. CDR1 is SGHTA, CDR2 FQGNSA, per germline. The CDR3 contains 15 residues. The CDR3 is CASSLWGQGGYEQYF. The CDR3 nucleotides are TGTGCCAGCAGCTTATGGGGACAGGGAGGCTACGAGCAGTACTTC.

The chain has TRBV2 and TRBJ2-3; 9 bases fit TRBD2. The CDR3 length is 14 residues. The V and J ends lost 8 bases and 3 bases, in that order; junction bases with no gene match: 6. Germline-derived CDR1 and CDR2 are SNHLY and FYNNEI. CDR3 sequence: CASSREGRTDTQYF. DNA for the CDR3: TGTGCCAGCTCGCGGGAGGGCCGAACAGATACGCAGTATTTT.

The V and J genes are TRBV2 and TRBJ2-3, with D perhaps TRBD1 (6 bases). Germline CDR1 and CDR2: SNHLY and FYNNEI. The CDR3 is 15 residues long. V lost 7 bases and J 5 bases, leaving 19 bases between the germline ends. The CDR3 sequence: CASILSRAGEDTQYF. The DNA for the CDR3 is TGTGCCAGCATATTGAGCAGGGCAGGGGAAGATACGCAGTATTTT.

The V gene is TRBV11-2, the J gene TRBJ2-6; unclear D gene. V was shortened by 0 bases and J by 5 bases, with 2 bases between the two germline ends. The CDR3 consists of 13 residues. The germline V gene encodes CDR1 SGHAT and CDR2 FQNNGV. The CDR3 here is CASSLDRANVLTF. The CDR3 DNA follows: TGTGCCAGCAGCTTAGACAGGGCCAACGTCCTGACTTTC.

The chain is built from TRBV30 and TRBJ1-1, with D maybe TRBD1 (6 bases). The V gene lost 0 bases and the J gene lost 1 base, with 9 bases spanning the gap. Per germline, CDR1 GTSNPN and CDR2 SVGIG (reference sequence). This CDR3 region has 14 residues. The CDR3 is CAWSVLQGNTEAFF. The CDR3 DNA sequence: TGTGCCTGGAGTGTACTACAGGGGAACACTGAAGCTTTCTTT.

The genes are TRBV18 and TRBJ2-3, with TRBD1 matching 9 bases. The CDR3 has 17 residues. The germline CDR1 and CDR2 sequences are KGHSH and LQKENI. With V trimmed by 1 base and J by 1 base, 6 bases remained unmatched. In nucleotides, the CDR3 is TGTGCCAGCTCACCACGTGCGACAGGGGGGGGCACAGATACGCAGTATTTT. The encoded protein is CASSPRATGGGTDTQYF.

CDR3 loop: CASSLNTGVASYEQYF. DNA of the CDR3: TGTGCCAGCAGCTTGAATACGGGAGTCGCCTCCTACGAGCAGTACTTC. The chain couples TRBV5-8 to TRBJ2-7; possible D gene TRBD2, 6 bases. Per germline, CDR1 SGHTS and CDR2 YDEGEE. The CDR3 spans 16 residues. V lost 1 base and J lost 0, with 14 bases in between. Combining the CDR3 with reference TRBV5-8 and TRBJ2-7 gives the whole variable domain EAGVTQSPTHLIKTRGQQATLRCSPISGHTSVYWYQQALGLGLQFLLWYDEGEERNRGNFPPRFSGRQFPNYSSELNVNALELEDSALYLCASSLNTGVASYEQYFGPGTRLTVT.

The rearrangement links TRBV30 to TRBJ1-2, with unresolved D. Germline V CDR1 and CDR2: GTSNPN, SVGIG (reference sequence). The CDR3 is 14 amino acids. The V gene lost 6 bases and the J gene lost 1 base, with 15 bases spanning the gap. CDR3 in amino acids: CACPFPAGNYGYTF. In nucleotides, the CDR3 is TGTGCCTGCCCGTTCCCCGCCGGTAACTATGGCTACACCTTC.

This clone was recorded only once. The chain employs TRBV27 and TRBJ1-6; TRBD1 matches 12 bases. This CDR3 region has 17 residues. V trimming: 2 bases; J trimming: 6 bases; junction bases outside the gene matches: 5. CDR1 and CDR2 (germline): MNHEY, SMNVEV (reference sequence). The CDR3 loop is CASSLPGQGALNSPLHF. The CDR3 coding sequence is TGTGCCAGCAGTTTACCGGGACAGGGGGCGCTTAATTCACCCCTCCACTTT.

The CDR3 is CASSSNSGGPPYNEQFF. CDR3 DNA sequence: TGTGCCAGCAGTTCCAATAGCGGGGGTCCTCCCTACAATGAGCAGTTCTTC. V and J are TRBV6-2 or TRBV6-3 and TRBJ2-1; 9 bases map to TRBD2. The CDR3 sequence is 17 residues long. CDR1 and CDR2 from the germline V gene are MNHEY and SVGEGT. With 4 bases clipped from V and 2 bases from J, the junction kept 9 bases outside the gene matches.

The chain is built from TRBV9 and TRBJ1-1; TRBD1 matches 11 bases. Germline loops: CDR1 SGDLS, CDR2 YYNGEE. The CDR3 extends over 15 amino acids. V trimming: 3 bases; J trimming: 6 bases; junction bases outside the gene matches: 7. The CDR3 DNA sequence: TGTGCCAGCAGCGCAGCGGGGACAGGGGGGTCTGAAGCTTTCTTT. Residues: CASSAAGTGGSEAFF. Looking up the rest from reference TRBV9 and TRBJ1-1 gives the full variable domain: DSGVTQTPKHLITATGQRVTLRCSPRSGDLSVYWYQQSLDQGLQFLIQYYNGEERAKGNILERFSAQQFPDLHSELNLSSLELGDSALYFCASSAAGTGGSEAFFGQGTRLTVV.

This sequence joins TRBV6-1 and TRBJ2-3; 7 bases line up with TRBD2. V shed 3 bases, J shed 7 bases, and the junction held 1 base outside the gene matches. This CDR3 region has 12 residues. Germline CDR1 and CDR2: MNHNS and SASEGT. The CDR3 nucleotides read TGTGCCAGCAGTGAGACTAGCCATACGCAGTATTTT. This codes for CASSETSHTQYF.